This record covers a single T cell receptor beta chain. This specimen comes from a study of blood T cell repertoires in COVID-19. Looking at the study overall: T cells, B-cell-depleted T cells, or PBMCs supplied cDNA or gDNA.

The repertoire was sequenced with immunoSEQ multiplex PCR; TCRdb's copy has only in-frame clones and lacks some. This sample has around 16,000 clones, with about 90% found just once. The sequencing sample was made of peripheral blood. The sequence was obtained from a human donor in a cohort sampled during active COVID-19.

The CDR3 loop is CATSEQGNEKLFF. The DNA for the CDR3 is TGTGCCACCAGTGAACAGGGGAATGAAAAACTGTTTTTT. This chain connects TRBV24-1 to TRBJ1-4; 7 bases map to TRBD1. This CDR3 is built from 13 residues. J lost 5 bases, V lost 4 bases, and 0 bases had no gene match. Germline V gives CDR1 KGHDR, CDR2 SFDVKD.